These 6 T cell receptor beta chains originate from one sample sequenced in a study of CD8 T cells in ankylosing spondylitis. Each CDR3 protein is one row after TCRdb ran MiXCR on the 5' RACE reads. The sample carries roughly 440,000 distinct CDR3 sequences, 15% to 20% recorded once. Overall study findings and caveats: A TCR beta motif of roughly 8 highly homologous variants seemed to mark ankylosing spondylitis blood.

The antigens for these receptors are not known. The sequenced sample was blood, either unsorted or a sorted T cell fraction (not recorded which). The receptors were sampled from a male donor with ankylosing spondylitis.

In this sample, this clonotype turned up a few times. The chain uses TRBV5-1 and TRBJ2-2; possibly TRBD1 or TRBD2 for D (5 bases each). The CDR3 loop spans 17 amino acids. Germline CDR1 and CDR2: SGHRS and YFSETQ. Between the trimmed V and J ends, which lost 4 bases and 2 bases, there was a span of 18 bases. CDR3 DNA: TGCGCCAGCAGCCCGGGACCCCTCACGGCTAACACCGGGGAGCTGTTTTTT. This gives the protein CASSPGPLTANTGELFF.

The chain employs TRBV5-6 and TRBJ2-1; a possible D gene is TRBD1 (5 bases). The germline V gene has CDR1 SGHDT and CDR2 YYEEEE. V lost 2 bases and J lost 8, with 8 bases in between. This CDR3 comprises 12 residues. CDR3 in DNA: TGTGCCAGCAGCTTCCTCAGGGATGAGCAGTTCTTC. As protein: CASSFLRDEQFF.

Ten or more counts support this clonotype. CDR3 nucleotide sequence: TGCAGCGCCGCGACAGGGTACAATGAGCAGTTCTTC. Its translation: CSAATGYNEQFF. The rearrangement links TRBV29-1 to TRBJ2-1; TRBD1 matches 7 bases. Germline V CDR1 and CDR2: SQVTM, ANQGSEA. The CDR3 consists of 12 residues. V lost 7 bases, J lost 4 bases, and 4 bases stayed unmatched.

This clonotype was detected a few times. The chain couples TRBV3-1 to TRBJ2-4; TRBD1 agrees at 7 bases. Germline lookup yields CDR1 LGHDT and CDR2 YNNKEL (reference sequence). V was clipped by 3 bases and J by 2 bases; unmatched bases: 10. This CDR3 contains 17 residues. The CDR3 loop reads CASSQTPTGETKNIQYF. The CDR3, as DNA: TGTGCCAGCAGCCAGACGCCAACAGGGGAAACCAAAAACATTCAGTACTTC.

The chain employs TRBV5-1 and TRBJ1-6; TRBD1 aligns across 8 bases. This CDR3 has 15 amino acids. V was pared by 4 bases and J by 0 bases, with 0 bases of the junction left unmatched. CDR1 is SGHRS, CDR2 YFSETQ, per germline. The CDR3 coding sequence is TGCGCCAGCAGCACAGGGGGCTCCTATAATTCACCCCTCCACTTT. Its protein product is CASSTGGSYNSPLHF.

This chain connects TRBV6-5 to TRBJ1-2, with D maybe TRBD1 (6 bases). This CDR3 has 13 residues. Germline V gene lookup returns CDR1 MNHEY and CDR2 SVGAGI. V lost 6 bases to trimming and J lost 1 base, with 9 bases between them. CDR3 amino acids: CASSRGYNYGYTF. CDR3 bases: TGTGCCAGCAGCAGGGGCTATAACTATGGCTACACCTTC.